This entry lists 18 T cell receptor beta chains sequenced from one sample in a study of blood T cells in healthy people across ages. The second PCR ran roughly 6 to 11 cycles with a sample-barcoded 5' primer and J-beta primers. One entry per CDR3 protein, called by TCRdb with MiXCR from the 5' RACE reads. The sample includes around 1,500,000 distinct CDR3 sequences, 42% of them seen just once. The specimen was blood. These receptors were collected from a woman between 18 and 30 years old in good health.

For the CDR3, the DNA is TGTGCCAGCAGTTTATCTGAATTAGCGGGCATCCCCTCGCTGTACTTC. Translating it yields CASSLSELAGIPSLYF. J is TRBJ2-7 and V is TRBV27, with TRBD2 matching 7 bases. Trimming removed 0 bases from V and 12 bases from J; junction bases left unmatched: 17. The CDR3 has 16 amino acids. CDR1 is MNHEY, CDR2 SMNVEV, per germline (reference sequence).

This clonotype appeared a few times. In DNA form, the CDR3 reads TGTGCCAGCAGCTTCAACCGGGACAGGGACAATGAGCAGTTCTTC. Protein sequence: CASSFNRDRDNEQFF. The rearrangement joins TRBV6-1 to TRBJ2-1, with 9 bases identical to TRBD1. Looked up from germline, CDR1 is MNHNS and CDR2 is SASEGT. CDR3 length: 15 residues. V shed 6 bases, J shed 5 bases, and the junction held 8 bases outside the gene matches.

J is TRBJ2-5 and V is TRBV18, with 10 bases aligning to TRBD2. CDR3 length: 15 amino acids. The germline V gene encodes CDR1 KGHSH and CDR2 LQKENI. After removal of 0 bases from V and 5 bases from J, the junction contained 3 bases not matched to a gene. This CDR3 is CASSPPELAGETQYF. The CDR3 nucleotides are TGTGCCAGCTCACCACCGGAACTAGCGGGGGAGACCCAGTACTTC.

This clonotype has more than one count but fewer than ten. This chain links TRBV3-1 with TRBJ1-2; D remains unclear. CDR3 length equals 14 residues. Germline V lookup: CDR1 LGHDT, CDR2 YNNKEL (reference sequence). With 1 base removed from V and 4 bases from J, the gap between germline ends came to 10 bases. CDR3 DNA: TGTGCCAGCAGCCAAGGCGGAGTGGGCTATGGCTACACCTTC. It translates to CASSQGGVGYGYTF.

The CDR3 loop reads CASSYSRAEGPSYEQFF. In DNA, the CDR3 is TGTGCCAGCAGTTACTCGAGGGCTGAGGGCCCCTCCTACGAGCAGTTCTTC. The rearrangement joins TRBV6-5 to TRBJ2-1; D perhaps matches TRBD2 (5 bases). Looked up from germline, CDR1 is MNHEY and CDR2 is SVGAGI. The CDR3 has 17 amino acids. Trimming shortened V by 0 bases and J by 10 bases, and 22 bases separated the two germline ends.

The V gene is TRBV5-1, the J gene TRBJ1-2, with D hard to call. The CDR3 totals 15 residues. Trimming removed 5 bases from V and 4 bases from J, with 18 bases in between. Germline V lookup: CDR1 SGHRS, CDR2 YFSETQ. The CDR3 DNA is TGCGCCAGCAGGCCGGGCTCGGAGGGCAGCTATGGCTACACCTTC. This translates into CASRPGSEGSYGYTF.

This clonotype turned up a few times. V usage is TRBV7-2 and J usage is TRBJ2-1; 9 bases agree with TRBD2. This CDR3 comprises 14 residues. Trimming took 1 base from V and 15 from J; bases not matched to a gene: 10. Germline V gene lookup returns CDR1 SGHTA and CDR2 FQGNSA. CDR3 protein: CASSLEASGTGAFF. CDR3 nucleotide sequence: TGTGCCAGCAGCTTAGAGGCTAGCGGGACGGGAGCGTTCTTC.

In this sample, this clonotype turned up a few times. V is TRBV6-5 and J is TRBJ1-5, with TRBD1 matching 7 bases. With 7 bases clipped from V and 4 bases from J, the junction kept 7 bases outside the gene matches. This CDR3 is 14 amino acids long. Germline V gene sequence: CDR1 MNHEY, CDR2 SVGAGI. CDR3: CASKRTGQNQPQHF. DNA for the CDR3: TGTGCCAGCAAGCGGACAGGCCAAAATCAGCCCCAGCATTTT.

This clonotype has only one observation. The genes are TRBV5-1 and TRBJ2-1, with a weak D call TRBD2 (6 bases). CDR1 and CDR2 (germline): SGHRS, YFSETQ. V dropped 3 bases and J dropped 6 bases, with 16 bases sitting between them. The CDR3 spans 15 residues. The CDR3 here is CASSSTSWFGNEQFF. The CDR3 coding sequence is TGCGCCAGCAGCTCGACTAGTTGGTTCGGCAATGAGCAGTTCTTC.

This clonotype has more than one count but fewer than ten. V is TRBV5-1 and J is TRBJ2-5; TRBD1 aligns across 7 bases. The V segment lost 5 bases and the J segment 4 bases; nucleotides outside the gene matches: 8. Germline-derived CDR1 and CDR2 are SGHRS and YFSETQ. The CDR3 runs to 14 residues. The CDR3 DNA follows: TGCGCCAGCAGTAGACAGGGCCTGGGAGAGACCCAGTACTTC. Its translation is CASSRQGLGETQYF.

This sequence joins TRBV5-1 and TRBJ1-1, with D uncertain. V was cut by 0 bases and J by 11 bases, with 17 bases left in between. This CDR3 region has 14 residues. Germline V gives CDR1 SGHRS, CDR2 YFSETQ. Here the CDR3 reads CASSLVRRNETAFF. The CDR3, as DNA: TGCGCCAGCAGCTTGGTTCGCAGGAACGAGACGGCTTTCTTT.

CDR3 in DNA: TGTGCCAGCAGCCAAGTGTCTCGTCGAACTAGCGGGATCTCCGAGCAGTACTTC. It codes for CASSQVSRRTSGISEQYF. The J gene is TRBJ2-4, the V gene TRBV3-1; 10 bases are a match to TRBD2. Judging by the DNA end, TRBJ2-7 fits better; the J call may be wrong. Germline CDR1 is LGHDT and CDR2 is YNNKEL (reference sequence). The CDR3 spans 18 residues.

This clonotype was counted only a few times. The chain joins TRBV28 to TRBJ1-2, with 9 bases identical to TRBD1. J gave up 8 bases and V 6 bases, and 7 bases lay outside the gene matches. Germline CDR1 reads MDHEN; CDR2 reads SYDVKM. The CDR3 has 13 amino acids. Here the CDR3 reads CASRRQGEGGYTF. DNA of the CDR3: TGTGCCAGCAGACGACAGGGGGAGGGAGGCTACACCTTC.

The V gene is TRBV3-1, the J gene TRBJ1-2, with D maybe TRBD1 (5 bases). Trimming removed 4 bases from V and 4 bases from J, with 19 bases in between. Germline CDR1 reads LGHDT; CDR2 reads YNNKEL (reference sequence). This CDR3 has 16 residues. The CDR3 spells CASSRRAGAAGYGYTF. The CDR3 DNA is TGTGCCAGCAGCCGCCGCGCTGGGGCAGCAGGCTATGGCTACACCTTC.

This clonotype appeared a few times. The rearrangement links TRBV6-6 to TRBJ1-6; D might be TRBD1 (5 bases). V was cut by 2 bases and J by 9 bases, with 14 bases left in between. This CDR3 comprises 15 residues. Germline values: CDR1 MNHNY, CDR2 SVGAGI (reference sequence). The DNA for the CDR3 is TGTGCCAGCAGTTACGTCCAGGGCCGAGGTTCACCCCTCCACTTT. Translated, it gives CASSYVQGRGSPLHF.

V is TRBV20-1 and J is TRBJ2-1; 7 bases are shared with TRBD2. J was trimmed by 4 bases and V by 5 bases; bases with no gene match: 11. Per germline, CDR1 DFQATT and CDR2 SNEGSKA (reference sequence). The CDR3 totals 15 residues. As DNA, the CDR3 is TGCAGTGCTCCCCACATGGGCGGGGGTTACAATGAGCAGTTCTTC. This encodes CSAPHMGGGYNEQFF.

The J gene is TRBJ2-1, the V gene TRBV20-1; D ambiguous. CDR3 length equals 14 residues. V dropped 0 bases and J dropped 6 bases, with 12 bases sitting between them. Per the germline V gene, CDR1 is DFQATT and CDR2 is SNEGSKA (reference sequence). CDR3 sequence: CSAREGNPPNEQFF. The CDR3 nucleotides are TGCAGTGCTAGAGAGGGAAACCCGCCCAATGAGCAGTTCTTC.

The chain is built from TRBV2 and TRBJ2-6; D possibly matches TRBD1 or TRBD2 (5 bases each). This CDR3 is 14 amino acids long. From germline, CDR1 is SNHLY and CDR2 FYNNEI. V lost 9 bases to trimming and J lost 2 bases, with 11 bases between them. The CDR3 bases are TGTGCCAGAACCCAGGGACCTGGGGCCAACGTCCTGACTTTC. Its protein product is CARTQGPGANVLTF.